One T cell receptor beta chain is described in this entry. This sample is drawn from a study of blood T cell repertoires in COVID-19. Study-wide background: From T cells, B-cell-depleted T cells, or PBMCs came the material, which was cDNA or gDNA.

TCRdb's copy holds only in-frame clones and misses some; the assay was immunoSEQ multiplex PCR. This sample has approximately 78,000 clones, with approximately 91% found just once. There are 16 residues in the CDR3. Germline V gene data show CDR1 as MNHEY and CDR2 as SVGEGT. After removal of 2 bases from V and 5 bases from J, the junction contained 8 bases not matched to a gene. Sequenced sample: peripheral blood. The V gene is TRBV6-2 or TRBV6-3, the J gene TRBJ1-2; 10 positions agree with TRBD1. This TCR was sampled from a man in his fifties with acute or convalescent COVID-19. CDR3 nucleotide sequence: TGTGCCAGCAGTTACAACCAAAGGGGACAGGGGTATGGCTACACCTTC. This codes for CASSYNQRGQGYGYTF.